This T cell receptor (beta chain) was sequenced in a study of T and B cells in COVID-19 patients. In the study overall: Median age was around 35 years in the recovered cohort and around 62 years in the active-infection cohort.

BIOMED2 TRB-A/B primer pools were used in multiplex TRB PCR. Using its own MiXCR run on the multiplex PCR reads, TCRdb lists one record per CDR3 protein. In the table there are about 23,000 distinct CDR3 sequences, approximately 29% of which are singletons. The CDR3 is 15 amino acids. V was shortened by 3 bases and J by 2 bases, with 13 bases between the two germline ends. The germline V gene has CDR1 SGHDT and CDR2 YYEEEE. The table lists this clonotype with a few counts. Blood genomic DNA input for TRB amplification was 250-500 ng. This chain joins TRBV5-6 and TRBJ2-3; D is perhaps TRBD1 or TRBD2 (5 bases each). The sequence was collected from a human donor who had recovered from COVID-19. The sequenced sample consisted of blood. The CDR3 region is CASSSTLGTTDTQYF. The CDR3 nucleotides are TGTGCCAGCAGCTCTACCCTGGGGACCACAGATACGCAGTATTTT.